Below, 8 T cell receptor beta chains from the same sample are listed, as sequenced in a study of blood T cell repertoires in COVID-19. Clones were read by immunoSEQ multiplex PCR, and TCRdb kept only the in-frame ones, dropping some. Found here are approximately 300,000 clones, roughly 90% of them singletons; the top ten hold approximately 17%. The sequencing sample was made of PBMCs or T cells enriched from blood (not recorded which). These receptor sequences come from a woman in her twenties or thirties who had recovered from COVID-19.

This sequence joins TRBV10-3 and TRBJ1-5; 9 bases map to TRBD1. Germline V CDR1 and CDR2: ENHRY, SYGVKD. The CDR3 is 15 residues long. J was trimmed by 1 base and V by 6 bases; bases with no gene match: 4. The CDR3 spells CAIRQGAGSNQPQHF. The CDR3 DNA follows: TGTGCCATCAGACAGGGGGCTGGGAGCAATCAGCCCCAGCATTTT.

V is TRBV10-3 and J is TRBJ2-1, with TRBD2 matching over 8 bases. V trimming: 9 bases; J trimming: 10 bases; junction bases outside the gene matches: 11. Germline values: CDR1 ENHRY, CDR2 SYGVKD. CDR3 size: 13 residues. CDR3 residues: CAMGSGDLREQFF. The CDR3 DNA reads TGTGCCATGGGTAGCGGGGACTTAAGGGAGCAGTTCTTC.

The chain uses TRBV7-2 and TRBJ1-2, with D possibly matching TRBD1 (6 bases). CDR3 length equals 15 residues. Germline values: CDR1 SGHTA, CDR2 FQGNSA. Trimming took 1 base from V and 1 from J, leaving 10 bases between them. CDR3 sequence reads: CASSLEAGVNYGYTF. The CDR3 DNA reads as TGTGCCAGCAGCTTAGAGGCAGGGGTTAACTATGGCTACACCTTC.

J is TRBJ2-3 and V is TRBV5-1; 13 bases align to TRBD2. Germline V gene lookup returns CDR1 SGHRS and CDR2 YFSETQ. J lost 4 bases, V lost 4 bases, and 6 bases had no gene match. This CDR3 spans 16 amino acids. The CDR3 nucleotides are TGCGCCAGCAGCCGGGGGACTAGCGGGATCTCAGATACGCAGTATTTT. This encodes CASSRGTSGISDTQYF.

The CDR3 DNA is TGTGCCAGCAGCCAGGCTAGCGGTAGCTCCTACAATGAGCAGTTCTTC. It translates to CASSQASGSSYNEQFF. The J gene is TRBJ2-1, the V gene TRBV3-1 (or the pseudogene TRBV3-2), with 7 nucleotides matching TRBD2. J lost 0 bases, V lost 3 bases, and 5 bases had no gene match. The CDR3 loop spans 16 amino acids. Germline lookup yields CDR1 LGHDT and CDR2 YNNKEL (reference sequence).

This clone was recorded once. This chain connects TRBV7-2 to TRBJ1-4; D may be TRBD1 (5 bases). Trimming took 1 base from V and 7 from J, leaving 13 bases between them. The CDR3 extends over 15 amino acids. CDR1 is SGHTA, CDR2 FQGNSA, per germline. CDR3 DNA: TGTGCCAGCAGCTTAGTTGGGGGGGGTACTGAAAAACTGTTTTTT. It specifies CASSLVGGGTEKLFF.

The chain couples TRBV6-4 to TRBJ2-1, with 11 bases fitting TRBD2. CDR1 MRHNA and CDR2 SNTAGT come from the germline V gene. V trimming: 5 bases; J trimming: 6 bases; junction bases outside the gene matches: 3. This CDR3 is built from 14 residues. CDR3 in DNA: TGTGCCAGCAGTTTTACTAGCGGGGGCAATGAGCAGTTCTTC. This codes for CASSFTSGGNEQFF.

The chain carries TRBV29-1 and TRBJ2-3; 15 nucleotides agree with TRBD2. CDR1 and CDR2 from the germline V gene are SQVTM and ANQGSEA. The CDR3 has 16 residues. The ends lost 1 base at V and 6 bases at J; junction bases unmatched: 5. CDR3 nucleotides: TGCAGCGTTGAAGGGACTAGCGGGGGGGCCGGGGATACGCAGTATTTT. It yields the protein CSVEGTSGGAGDTQYF.